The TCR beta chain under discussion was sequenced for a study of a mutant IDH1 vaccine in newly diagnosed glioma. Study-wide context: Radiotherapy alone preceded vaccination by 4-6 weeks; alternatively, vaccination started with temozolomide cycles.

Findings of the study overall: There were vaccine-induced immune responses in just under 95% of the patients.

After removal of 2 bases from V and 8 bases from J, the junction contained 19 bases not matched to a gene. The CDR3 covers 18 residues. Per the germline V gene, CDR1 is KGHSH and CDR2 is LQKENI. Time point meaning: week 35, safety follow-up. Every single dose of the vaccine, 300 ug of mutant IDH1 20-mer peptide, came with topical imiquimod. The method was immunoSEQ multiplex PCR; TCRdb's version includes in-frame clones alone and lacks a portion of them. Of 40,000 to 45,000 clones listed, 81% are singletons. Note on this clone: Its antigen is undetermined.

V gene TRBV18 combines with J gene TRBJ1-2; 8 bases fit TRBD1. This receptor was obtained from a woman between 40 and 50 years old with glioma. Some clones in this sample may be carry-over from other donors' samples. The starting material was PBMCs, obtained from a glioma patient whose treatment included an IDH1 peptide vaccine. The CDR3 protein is CASSPARTGLSIGVGYTF. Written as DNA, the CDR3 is TGTGCCAGCTCACCAGCCCGGACAGGGCTATCGATTGGGGTGGGCTACACCTTC.